A selection of T cell receptor beta chains follows, all from one sample in a study of Tregs in tolerant kidney transplant recipients. The assay was immunoSEQ multiplex PCR, and TCRdb's table has in-frame clones only and misses some. This sample has tens of thousands of clones, with roughly 98% found just once. The material sequenced was CD4+ T cells from blood, taken before the transplant. Receptors originate from a human donor who received a combined kidney and bone marrow transplant. Each CDR3 is given with its conserved first and last residue. Each record gives: CDR3 DNA, CDR3 protein, D gene, V gene, clone size, J gene. The D gene is left open where the match is weak. Clone size appears in some rows only: once, few, many, or a class for an expanded clone.

DNA: TGTGCCAGCAGCCCTCGGACTAGCGGGAGCACAGATACGCAGTATTTT; CDR3: CASSPRTSGSTDTQYF; D: TRBD2; V: TRBV7-2; size: NA; J: TRBJ2-3
DNA: TGTGCCAGCAGCCCTTCGACTAGTAGGGACACCGGGGAGCTGTTTTTT; CDR3: CASSPSTSRDTGELFF; D: NA; V: TRBV7-2; size: NA; J: TRBJ2-2
DNA: TGTGCCTGGAGTCCCCAAGGACTGAATGAAAAACTGTTTTTT; CDR3: CAWSPQGLNEKLFF; D: NA; V: TRBV30; size: NA; J: TRBJ1-4
DNA: TGTGCCAGCAGTTCAGGGAATGGCTACACCTTC; CDR3: CASSSGNGYTF; D: NA; V: TRBV6-6; size: NA; J: TRBJ1-2
DNA: TGCGCCAGCAGTCGGGTTTGGGCCCCTGAAGCTTTCTTT; CDR3: CASSRVWAPEAFF; D: NA; V: TRBV23-1; size: NA; J: TRBJ1-1
DNA: TGTGCCAGCAGCCAATCTAGCGGGCCCTACGAGCAGTACTTC; CDR3: CASSQSSGPYEQYF; D: TRBD2; V: TRBV11-2; size: NA; J: TRBJ2-7
DNA: TGTGCCAGCAGCCAGACAGGGCGCTTGAACACTGAAGCTTTCTTT; CDR3: CASSQTGRLNTEAFF; D: TRBD1; V: TRBV28; size: few; J: TRBJ1-1
DNA: TGTGCCAGCAGCCCAGTCGGGCGGACAGGGCAAGCTTTCTTT; CDR3: CASSPVGRTGQAFF; D: TRBD1; V: TRBV7-2; size: NA; J: TRBJ1-1
DNA: TGTGCCAGCAGCTTGGCGGGACATTTCAACGTTGGCAATCAGCCCCAGCATTTT; CDR3: CASSLAGHFNVGNQPQHF; D: NA; V: TRBV5-6; size: NA; J: TRBJ1-5
DNA: TGTGCCAGCAGCGTAGGTCTAGTGCCGGAGCTGTTTTTT; CDR3: CASSVGLVPELFF; D: NA; V: TRBV9; size: NA; J: TRBJ2-2
DNA: TGTGCCAGCAGCTCATCACTAGGGGGACACCAAGAGACCCAGTACTTC; CDR3: CASSSSLGGHQETQYF; D: NA; V: TRBV11-3; size: once; J: TRBJ2-5
DNA: TGTGCCAGTAGTACATATTCCCTTCTAACTAGCGGGAGGATGTATGAGCAGTTCTTC; CDR3: CASSTYSLLTSGRMYEQFF; D: TRBD2; V: TRBV19; size: NA; J: TRBJ2-1
DNA: TGTGCCAGCAGAGCAGCTAGGGGATACTACAATGAGCAGTTCTTC; CDR3: CASRAARGYYNEQFF; D: NA; V: TRBV2; size: NA; J: TRBJ2-1
DNA: TGTGCCAGCAGCTTAGTGCTGAGGGATACGCAGTATTTT; CDR3: CASSLVLRDTQYF; D: NA; V: TRBV7-6; size: NA; J: TRBJ2-3
DNA: TGTGCCTGGAGTGTAGGAAGGGGGCGCATAGGCTACACCTTC; CDR3: CAWSVGRGRIGYTF; D: TRBD1; V: TRBV30; size: NA; J: TRBJ1-2
DNA: TGTGCCAGCTCACCATACCCGGGAGCGGGCAACAATGAGCAGTTCTTC; CDR3: CASSPYPGAGNNEQFF; D: NA; V: TRBV18; size: NA; J: TRBJ2-1
DNA: TGTGCCAGCAGCTTCGGGACAGCGATCTACGAGCAGTACTTC; CDR3: CASSFGTAIYEQYF; D: TRBD1; V: TRBV5-5; size: NA; J: TRBJ2-7
DNA: TGTGCCAGCAGCGTAAGGGGACAGGGGGCCGGGCCCCCTTTCGATGAGCAGTTCTTC; CDR3: CASSVRGQGAGPPFDEQFF; D: TRBD1; V: TRBV9; size: NA; J: TRBJ2-1
DNA: TGTGCCAGCAGCGGGACAGAAAATCAGCCCCAGCATTTT; CDR3: CASSGTENQPQHF; D: TRBD1; V: TRBV2; size: NA; J: TRBJ1-5
DNA: TGTGCCAGCAGCTTCAGGGGGGTATCCGGGGAGCTGTTTTTT; CDR3: CASSFRGVSGELFF; D: NA; V: TRBV11-3; size: NA; J: TRBJ2-2
DNA: TGCGCCAGCAGCCAAGCTAGCGGGGGCTCTAGCGGGGAGCTGTTTTTT; CDR3: CASSQASGGSSGELFF; D: TRBD2; V: TRBV4-3; size: once; J: TRBJ2-2
DNA: TGTGCCAGCAGCCCTCATGCGAGCGGGGTCGGTTATGAGCAGTTCTTC; CDR3: CASSPHASGVGYEQFF; D: TRBD2; V: TRBV9; size: NA; J: TRBJ2-1
DNA: TGTGCCAGCAGCCAATGGGGGGGGTCGAGAAGTGATACGCAGTATTTT; CDR3: CASSQWGGSRSDTQYF; D: TRBD2; V: TRBV14; size: NA; J: TRBJ2-3